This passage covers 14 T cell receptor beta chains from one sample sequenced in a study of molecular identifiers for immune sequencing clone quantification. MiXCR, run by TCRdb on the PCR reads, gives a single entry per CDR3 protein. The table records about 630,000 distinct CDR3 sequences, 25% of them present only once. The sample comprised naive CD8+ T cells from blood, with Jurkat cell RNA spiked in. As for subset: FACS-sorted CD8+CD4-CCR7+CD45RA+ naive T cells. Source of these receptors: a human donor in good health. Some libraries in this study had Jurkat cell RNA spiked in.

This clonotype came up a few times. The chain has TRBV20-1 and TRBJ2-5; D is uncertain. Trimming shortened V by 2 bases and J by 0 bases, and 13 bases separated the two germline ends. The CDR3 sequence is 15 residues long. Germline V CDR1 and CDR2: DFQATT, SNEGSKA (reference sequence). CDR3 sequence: CSARSVGKNQETQYF. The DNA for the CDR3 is TGCAGTGCTAGAAGCGTCGGCAAGAACCAAGAGACCCAGTACTTC.

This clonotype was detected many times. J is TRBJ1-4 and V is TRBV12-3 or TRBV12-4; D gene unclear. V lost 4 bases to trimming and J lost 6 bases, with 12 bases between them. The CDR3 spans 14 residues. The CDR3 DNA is TGTGCCAGCAGTTCCCCGGGCCTCGATGAAAAACTGTTTTTT. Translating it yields CASSSPGLDEKLFF.

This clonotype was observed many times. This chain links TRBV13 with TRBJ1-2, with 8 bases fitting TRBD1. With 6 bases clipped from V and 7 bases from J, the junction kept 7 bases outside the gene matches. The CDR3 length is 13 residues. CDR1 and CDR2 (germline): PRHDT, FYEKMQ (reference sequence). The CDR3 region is CASSRQGFIGYTF. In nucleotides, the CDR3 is TGTGCCAGCAGTCGACAGGGGTTTATTGGCTACACCTTC.

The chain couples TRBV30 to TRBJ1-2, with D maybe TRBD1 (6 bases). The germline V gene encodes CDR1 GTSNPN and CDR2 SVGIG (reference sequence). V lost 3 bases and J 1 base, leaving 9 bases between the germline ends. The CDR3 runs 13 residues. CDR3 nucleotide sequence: TGTGCCTGGAGAGAACAGGGTAACTATGGCTACACCTTC. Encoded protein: CAWREQGNYGYTF.

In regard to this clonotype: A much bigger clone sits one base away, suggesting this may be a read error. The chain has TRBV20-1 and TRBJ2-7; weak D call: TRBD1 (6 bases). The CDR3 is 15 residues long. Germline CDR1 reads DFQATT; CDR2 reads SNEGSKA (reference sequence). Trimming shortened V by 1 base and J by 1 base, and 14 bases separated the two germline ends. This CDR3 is CSARAQEGGSYEQYF. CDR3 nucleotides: TGCAGTGCTAGAGCTCAGGAAGGGGGATCCTACGAGCAGTACTTC.

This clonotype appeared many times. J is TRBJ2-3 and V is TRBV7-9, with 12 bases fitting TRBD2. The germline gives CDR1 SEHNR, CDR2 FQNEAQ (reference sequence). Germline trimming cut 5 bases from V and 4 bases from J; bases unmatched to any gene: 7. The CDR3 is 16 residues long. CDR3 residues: CASSTGTSGYADTQYF. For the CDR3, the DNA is TGTGCCAGCAGCACTGGGACTAGCGGGTACGCAGATACGCAGTATTTT.

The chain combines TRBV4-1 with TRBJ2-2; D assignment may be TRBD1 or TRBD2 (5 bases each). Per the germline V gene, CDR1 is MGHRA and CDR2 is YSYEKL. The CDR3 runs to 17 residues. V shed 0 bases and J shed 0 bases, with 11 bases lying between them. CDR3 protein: CASSQDPGRANTGELFF. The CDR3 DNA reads TGCGCCAGCAGCCAAGATCCGGGACGGGCGAACACCGGGGAGCTGTTTTTT.

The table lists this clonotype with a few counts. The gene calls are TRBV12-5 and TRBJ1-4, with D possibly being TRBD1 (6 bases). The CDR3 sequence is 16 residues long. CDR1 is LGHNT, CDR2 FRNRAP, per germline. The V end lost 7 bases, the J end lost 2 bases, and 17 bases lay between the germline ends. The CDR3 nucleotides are TGTGCTAGTGCCCCCGGGGGCACCTACACTAATGAAAAACTGTTTTTT. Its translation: CASAPGGTYTNEKLFF.

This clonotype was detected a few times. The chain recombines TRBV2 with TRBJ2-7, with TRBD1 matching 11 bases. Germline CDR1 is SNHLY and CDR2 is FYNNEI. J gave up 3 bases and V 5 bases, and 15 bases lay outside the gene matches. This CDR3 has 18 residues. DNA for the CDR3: TGTGCCAGCAGTCACCGGGACAGGGGGGAACTGGAGAACTACGAGCAGTACTTC. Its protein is CASSHRDRGELENYEQYF.

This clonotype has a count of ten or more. The CDR3 nucleotides are TGTGCCAGCAGCCCCATACAGGGCACAGATACGCAGTATTTT. This sequence encodes CASSPIQGTDTQYF. The V call is TRBV13, the J call TRBJ2-3; D perhaps matches TRBD1 (5 bases). Trimming removed 5 bases from V and 1 base from J, with 10 bases in between. The CDR3 covers 14 residues. CDR1 is PRHDT and CDR2 is FYEKMQ in the germline V gene (reference sequence).

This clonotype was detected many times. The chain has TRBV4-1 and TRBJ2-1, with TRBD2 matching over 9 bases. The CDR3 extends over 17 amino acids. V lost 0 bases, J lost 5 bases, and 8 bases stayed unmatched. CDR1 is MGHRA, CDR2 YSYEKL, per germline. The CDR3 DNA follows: TGCGCCAGCAGCCAAGATGTGCCTAGCGGGGTTGACAATGAGCAGTTCTTC. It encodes CASSQDVPSGVDNEQFF.

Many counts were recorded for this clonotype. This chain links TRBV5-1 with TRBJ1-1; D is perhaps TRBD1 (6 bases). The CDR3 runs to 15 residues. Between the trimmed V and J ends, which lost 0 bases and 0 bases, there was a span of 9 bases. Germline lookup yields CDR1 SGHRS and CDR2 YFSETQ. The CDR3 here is CASSLDRELNTEAFF. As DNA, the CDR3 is TGCGCCAGCAGCTTGGACAGGGAATTGAACACTGAAGCTTTCTTT.

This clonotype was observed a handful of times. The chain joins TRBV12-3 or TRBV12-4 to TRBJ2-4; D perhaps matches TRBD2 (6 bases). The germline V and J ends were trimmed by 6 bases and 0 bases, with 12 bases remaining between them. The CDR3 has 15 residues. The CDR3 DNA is TGTGCCAGCAGCTCGCCGGGACTAGCCAAAAACATTCAGTACTTC. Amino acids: CASSSPGLAKNIQYF.

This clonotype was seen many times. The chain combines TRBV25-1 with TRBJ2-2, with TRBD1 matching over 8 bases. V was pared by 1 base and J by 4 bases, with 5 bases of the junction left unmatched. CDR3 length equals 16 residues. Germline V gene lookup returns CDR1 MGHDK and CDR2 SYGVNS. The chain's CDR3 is CASSEWTGSFTGELFF. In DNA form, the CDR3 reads TGTGCCAGCAGTGAATGGACAGGGTCCTTCACCGGGGAGCTGTTTTTT. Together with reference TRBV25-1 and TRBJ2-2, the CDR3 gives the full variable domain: EADIYQTPRYLVIGTGKKITLECSQTMGHDKMYWYQQDPGMELHLIHYSYGVNSTEKGDLSSESTVSRIRTEHFPLTLESARPSHTSQYLCASSEWTGSFTGELFFGEGSRLTVL.